This T cell receptor beta chain is drawn from a study of cytomegalovirus exposure and HLA in healthy donors. Points from the study as a whole: Most TCR sequences were uncommon, yet certain public TCRs appeared in many donors. It was assumed in the presence/absence analyses that sequencing depth was roughly uniform across donors. Later analysis associated a missense DCLRE1C variant with TCR beta V- and J-gene trimming.

Comments on this clone: Its antigen is undetermined.

Germline V lookup: CDR1 LGHNA, CDR2 YSLEER. This CDR3 region has 20 residues. In the PCR, 60 Vbeta and 13 Jbeta primers were used. TCRdb's copy holds only in-frame clones and misses some; the assay was immunoSEQ multiplex PCR. Found here are under 200,000 clones; the top ten clones hold 6.5%. Sample: PBMCs. This receptor was obtained from a young man in good health and CMV-seronegative. This chain joins TRBV4-3 and TRBJ2-5, with TRBD2 identical over 7 bases. The DNA end lines up better with TRBJ2-7; the J call may be wrong. The CDR3 DNA sequence: TGCGCCAGCAGCCAAGGGGACCTTCGGACTAGTTGGGGCAGCACCTACGAGCAGTACTTC. Protein product: CASSQGDLRTSWGSTYEQYF.